This T cell receptor beta chain appears in the sequencing data of a study of T-cell reconstitution after alpha-beta-depleted transplantation in children. The study's findings and limits: T-cell numbers and diversity one year post-transplant derived largely from freshly generated T cells. Several hundred expanded graft clones reportedly were the source of alpha-beta T cells about two months after transplant. From surviving recipient T cells and thymic progenitors came the high day-60 TCRbeta diversity observed in some patients.

With respect to this clonotype: Its antigen is undetermined.

CDR3 length: 15 residues. V was clipped by 3 bases and J by 4 bases, with 13 bases between them. Germline CDR1 reads DFQATT; CDR2 reads SNEGSKA (reference sequence). Unique molecular identifiers tagged the TCRbeta library. TCRdb independently ran MiXCR on the PCR reads; one entry per CDR3 protein. This table holds 250,000 to 400,000 distinct CDR3 sequences, around 25% found once. This chain links TRBV20-1 with TRBJ1-6; D is uncertain. This sequence originates from a male patient between 10 and 17 years old who had a stem cell transplant for acute lymphoblastic leukemia, so the T cells may come from the graft donor. The sequencing here drew on PBMCs, mostly from graft donor cells, taken 180 days after TCRalphabeta/CD19-depleted stem cell transplant. The CDR3 nucleotides are TGCAGTGCTAGGGTCCGGGGAACTTATAATTCACCCCTCCACTTT. As protein: CSARVRGTYNSPLHF.